Reported below is one TCR beta chain. In the authors' workflow: The authors estimated nucleated cell counts from reference gene primer amplification. TCRdb's copy holds only in-frame clones and misses some; the assay was immunoSEQ multiplex PCR. The V and J calls and clone size come from that table; D and trimming were worked out from the DNA. The table shows over 35,000 clones, with over 85% occurring only once. These data originate in a study of blood T cell repertoires in COVID-19. Unmatched junction bases numbered 3, after V lost 4 bases and J lost 9 bases. This CDR3 region has 14 residues. CDR1 and CDR2 from the germline V gene are MGHRA and YSYEKL.

The chain links TRBV4-1 to TRBJ1-6; TRBD1 matches at 10 bases. The source of this sequence is a man in his 70s with active COVID-19. Sequencing was carried out using peripheral blood. CDR3 bases: TGCGCCAGCAGCCGCGGACAGGGGGGTTCACCCCTCCACTTT. It encodes CASSRGQGGSPLHF.